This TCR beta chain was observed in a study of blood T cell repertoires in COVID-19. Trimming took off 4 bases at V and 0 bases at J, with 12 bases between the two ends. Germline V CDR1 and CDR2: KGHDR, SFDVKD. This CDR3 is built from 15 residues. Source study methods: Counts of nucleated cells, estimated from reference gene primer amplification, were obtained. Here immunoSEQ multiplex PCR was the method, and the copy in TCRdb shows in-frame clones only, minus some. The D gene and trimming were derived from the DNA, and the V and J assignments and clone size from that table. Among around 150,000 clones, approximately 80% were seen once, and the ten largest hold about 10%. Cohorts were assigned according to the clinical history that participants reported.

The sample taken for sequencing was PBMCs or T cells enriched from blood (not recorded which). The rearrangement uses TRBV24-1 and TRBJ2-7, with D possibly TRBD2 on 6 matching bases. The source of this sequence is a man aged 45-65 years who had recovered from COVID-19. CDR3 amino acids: CATSDAGLSSYEQYF. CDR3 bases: TGTGCCACCAGTGACGCGGGACTGAGCTCCTACGAGCAGTACTTC.